The 24 T cell receptor beta chains below all came from one sample that was sequenced in a study of blood T cell repertoires in COVID-19. The protocol was immunoSEQ multiplex PCR, while the TCRdb copy is restricted to in-frame clones and leaves out a portion. In the table there are under 130,000 clones, 65% to 90% of which are singletons. Specimen: peripheral blood. These receptors all stem from a man of 80 years or more with acute or convalescent COVID-19.

V is TRBV28 and J is TRBJ1-1; maybe TRBD1 (5 bases). The V end lost 1 base, the J end lost 0 bases, and 9 bases lay between the germline ends. This CDR3 is built from 15 residues. The germline V gene has CDR1 MDHEN and CDR2 SYDVKM. CDR3 DNA sequence: TGTGCCAGCAGTTTATATACAGGAATGAACACTGAAGCTTTCTTT. Its translation: CASSLYTGMNTEAFF.

The chain uses TRBV27 and TRBJ1-2; 9 nucleotides agree with TRBD1. With 8 bases clipped from V and 5 bases from J, the junction kept 9 bases outside the gene matches. Germline lookup yields CDR1 MNHEY and CDR2 SMNVEV (reference sequence). This CDR3 is built from 14 residues. The CDR3 protein is CASGIGQGTYGYTF. The CDR3 nucleotides are TGTGCCAGCGGGATAGGACAGGGGACTTATGGCTACACCTTC.

The chain couples TRBV30 to TRBJ2-3; TRBD2 matches 7 bases. The CDR3 spans 15 residues. Looked up from germline, CDR1 is GTSNPN and CDR2 is SVGIG (reference sequence). Trimming took 2 bases from V and 0 from J; bases not matched to a gene: 5. The CDR3 nucleotides are TGTGCCTGGAGTAGAAGCGGGATGAGCACAGATACGCAGTATTTT. The encoded protein is CAWSRSGMSTDTQYF.

This clone was seen once. The rearrangement links TRBV28 to TRBJ2-1, with TRBD1 matching 9 bases. CDR1 is MDHEN and CDR2 is SYDVKM in the germline V gene. With V trimmed by 4 bases and J by 1 base, 2 bases remained unmatched. CDR3 size: 15 residues. The CDR3, as DNA: TGTGCCAGCAGTTCCGGACAGGGGTCCTACAATGAGCAGTTCTTC. This sequence encodes CASSSGQGSYNEQFF.

This clone has a count of ten or more. The chain links TRBV6-4 to TRBJ2-3; the match to TRBD2 covers 9 bases. In germline, CDR1 is MRHNA, CDR2 SNTAGT. J was trimmed by 7 bases and V by 4 bases; bases with no gene match: 12. This CDR3 is built from 16 residues. The CDR3 reads CASSAVAGGPSYTQYF. The CDR3 DNA is TGTGCCAGCAGTGCCGTTGCGGGAGGGCCCTCGTATACGCAGTATTTT.

The table lists this clone with a few counts. The rearrangement joins TRBV18 to TRBJ1-6; D call uncertain. Per germline, CDR1 KGHSH and CDR2 LQKENI. This CDR3 has 16 amino acids. Trimming shortened V by 2 bases and J by 13 bases, and 21 bases separated the two germline ends. CDR3 amino acids: CASSPEAGGYGYPLHF. CDR3 DNA: TGTGCCAGCTCACCAGAGGCCGGCGGGTACGGATACCCCCTCCACTTT.

This clone was recorded once. The chain links TRBV27 to TRBJ2-2; TRBD1 might be the D (5 bases). The germline gives CDR1 MNHEY, CDR2 SMNVEV (reference sequence). Deletions cut 5 bases from V and 3 bases from J, with 10 bases between. There are 14 residues in the CDR3. The CDR3 nucleotides read TGTGCCAGCAGTAGTGACAGATACACCGGGGAGCTGTTTTTT. It translates to CASSSDRYTGELFF.

This clone was detected a few times. The chain employs TRBV5-4 and TRBJ2-2; D might be TRBD2 (5 bases). Trimming took off 5 bases at V and 6 bases at J, with 26 bases between the two ends. From germline, CDR1 is SGHNT and CDR2 YYREEE (reference sequence). This CDR3 spans 18 amino acids. CDR3 in amino acids: CASSSPGGPAARAGELFF. In DNA form, the CDR3 reads TGTGCCAGCAGTTCCCCTGGAGGCCCAGCAGCTAGGGCCGGGGAGCTGTTTTTT.

The rearrangement joins TRBV3-1 (or the pseudogene TRBV3-2) to TRBJ1-5; 8 nucleotides agree with TRBD1. The germline V gene has CDR1 LGHDT and CDR2 YNNKEL (reference sequence). The ends lost 1 base at V and 4 bases at J; junction bases unmatched: 3. CDR3 size: 15 residues. For the CDR3, the DNA is TGTGCCAGCAGCCAAGGCAGGACAGGGAATCAGCCCCAGCATTTT. Encoded protein: CASSQGRTGNQPQHF.

The chain links TRBV6-6 to TRBJ1-5, with 9 bases lining up with TRBD1. Unmatched junction bases numbered 10, after V lost 6 bases and J lost 4 bases. The germline V gene encodes CDR1 MNHNY and CDR2 SVGAGI (reference sequence). CDR3 length equals 16 residues. CDR3 DNA: TGTGCCAGCAGCATACCGACAGGGGGAAGTAATCAGCCCCAGCATTTT. Residues: CASSIPTGGSNQPQHF.

The rearrangement links TRBV4-1 to TRBJ1-3; D gene ambiguous. The length of the CDR3 is 20 residues. V dropped 1 base and J dropped 2 bases, with 24 bases sitting between them. Germline CDR1 is MGHRA and CDR2 is YSYEKL. CDR3 bases: TGCGCCAGCAGCCAAGTCGAGGGAAGGATTGATGTGCGGGCTGGAAACACCATATATTTT. Residues: CASSQVEGRIDVRAGNTIYF.

About this clone: One base away lies a much larger clone, so this may be a sequencing read error. For the CDR3, the DNA is TGTGCCAGTAGTGTACAGGGGAACACTGAAGCTTTCTTT. Its translation is CASSVQGNTEAFF. This rearrangement joins TRBV19 to TRBJ1-1; D is perhaps TRBD1 (6 bases). This CDR3 spans 13 amino acids. The germline CDR1 and CDR2 sequences are LNHDA and SQIVND (reference sequence). The V end was cut by 5 bases, the J end by 1 base, with 8 bases between.

This sequence joins TRBV28 and TRBJ2-6; 8 bases map to TRBD1. The CDR3 runs to 19 residues. Germline lookup yields CDR1 MDHEN and CDR2 SYDVKM. Trimming at V came to 4 bases and at J to 0 bases, leaving 11 bases not matched to a gene. CDR3 region: CASSSPGQADYSGANVLTF. CDR3 DNA sequence: TGTGCCAGCAGTTCCCCGGGACAGGCCGACTACTCTGGGGCCAACGTCCTGACTTTC.

This clone has a single count. The chain employs TRBV5-1 and TRBJ2-3; TRBD1 agrees at 10 bases. Germline CDR1 and CDR2: SGHRS and YFSETQ. CDR3 length: 15 amino acids. Trimming at V came to 7 bases and at J to 3 bases, leaving 8 bases not matched to a gene. The CDR3 nucleotides are TGCGCCAGCCAAGACAGGGGGCGCGGGACAGATACGCAGTATTTT. Its translation: CASQDRGRGTDTQYF.

The rearrangement joins TRBV5-6 to TRBJ2-5; D not resolved. CDR1 and CDR2 from the germline V gene are SGHDT and YYEEEE. The V end was cut by 6 bases, the J end by 2 bases, with 17 bases between. The CDR3 covers 15 residues. The CDR3 sequence: CASTPFRHRQETQYF. The CDR3 DNA reads as TGTGCCAGCACCCCATTCCGGCACAGACAAGAGACCCAGTACTTC.

The rearrangement uses TRBV11-2 and TRBJ2-7, with D possibly TRBD2 on 5 matching bases. CDR1 and CDR2 (germline): SGHAT, FQNNGV. The CDR3 loop spans 15 amino acids. Trimming shortened V by 0 bases and J by 4 bases, and 13 bases separated the two germline ends. The CDR3 region has the DNA TGTGCCAGCAGCTTAGATTATCGGGAACGATACGAGCAGTACTTC. It yields the protein CASSLDYRERYEQYF.

V is TRBV3-1 (or the pseudogene TRBV3-2) and J is TRBJ2-3; 8 bases map to TRBD1. Germline-derived CDR1 and CDR2 are LGHDT and YNNKEL (reference sequence). This CDR3 comprises 15 residues. With V trimmed by 4 bases and J by 6 bases, 9 bases remained unmatched. DNA for the CDR3: TGTGCCAGCAGCCGACACCTACAGGGGGAGGATACGCAGTATTTT. This translates into CASSRHLQGEDTQYF.

This chain connects TRBV12-3 or TRBV12-4 to TRBJ1-1, with D possibly TRBD1 on 5 matching bases. This CDR3 contains 12 residues. The V end was cut by 2 bases, the J end by 4 bases, with 5 bases between. The CDR3 sequence is CASSLQGTEAFF. The CDR3 coding sequence is TGTGCCAGCAGTTTACAGGGCACTGAAGCTTTCTTT.

This clone was observed a handful of times. The rearrangement links TRBV9 to TRBJ2-2; 7 nucleotides line up with TRBD2. This CDR3 has 16 residues. Unmatched junction bases numbered 9, after V lost 1 base and J lost 6 bases. The germline V gene encodes CDR1 SGDLS and CDR2 YYNGEE. CDR3 DNA sequence: TGTGCCAGCAGCGTATCGACTAGCCGGGCGTCCGGGGAGCTGTTTTTT. Protein: CASSVSTSRASGELFF. Based on the CDR3 plus reference TRBV9 and TRBJ2-2, the full variable domain is DSGVTQTPKHLITATGQRVTLRCSPRSGDLSVYWYQQSLDQGLQFLIQYYNGEERAKGNILERFSAQQFPDLHSELNLSSLELGDSALYFCASSVSTSRASGELFFGEGSRLTVL.

This clone was seen a handful of times. The chain is built from TRBV28 and TRBJ1-2; 8 bases map to TRBD1. This CDR3 spans 17 amino acids. In germline, CDR1 is MDHEN, CDR2 SYDVKM. V lost 1 base and J lost 0; bases outside the gene matches: 7. Here the CDR3 reads CASSLSTGVHSNYGYTF. The CDR3 DNA reads TGTGCCAGCAGTTTATCGACAGGGGTACATTCTAACTATGGCTACACCTTC.

The chain couples TRBV5-1 to TRBJ2-5, with 7 bases matching TRBD1. Trimming took 7 bases from V and 0 from J; bases not matched to a gene: 6. CDR3 length: 14 residues. Per germline, CDR1 SGHRS and CDR2 YFSETQ. The CDR3 DNA is TGCGCCAGCCAGTCACAGGGGAACCAAGAGACCCAGTACTTC. Amino acids: CASQSQGNQETQYF.

The V and J genes are TRBV5-1 and TRBJ1-5, with D unclear. Germline CDR1 and CDR2: SGHRS and YFSETQ. This CDR3 has 15 amino acids. V was shortened by 2 bases and J by 5 bases, with 14 bases between the two germline ends. The DNA for the CDR3 is TGCGCCAGCAGCTTTGACTCCGGTTCCGATCAGCCCCAGCATTTT. Translating gives CASSFDSGSDQPQHF.

J is TRBJ1-2 and V is TRBV4-2; possible D gene TRBD1, 5 bases. In germline, CDR1 is LGHNA, CDR2 YNFKEQ. The CDR3 is made up of 12 amino acids. V lost 3 bases and J 10 bases, leaving 12 bases between the germline ends. The CDR3 sequence: CASSQQGQIYTF. Here the CDR3 DNA reads TGTGCCAGCAGCCAGCAGGGCCAGATCTACACCTTC.

This chain links TRBV6-5 with TRBJ2-7; 10 bases align to TRBD1. The V segment lost 9 bases and the J segment 5 bases; nucleotides outside the gene matches: 7. CDR1 and CDR2 (germline): MNHEY, SVGAGI. This CDR3 contains 13 residues. CDR3 loop: CASGDRGIDEQYF. For the CDR3, the DNA is TGTGCCAGTGGGGACAGGGGAATCGACGAGCAGTACTTC.